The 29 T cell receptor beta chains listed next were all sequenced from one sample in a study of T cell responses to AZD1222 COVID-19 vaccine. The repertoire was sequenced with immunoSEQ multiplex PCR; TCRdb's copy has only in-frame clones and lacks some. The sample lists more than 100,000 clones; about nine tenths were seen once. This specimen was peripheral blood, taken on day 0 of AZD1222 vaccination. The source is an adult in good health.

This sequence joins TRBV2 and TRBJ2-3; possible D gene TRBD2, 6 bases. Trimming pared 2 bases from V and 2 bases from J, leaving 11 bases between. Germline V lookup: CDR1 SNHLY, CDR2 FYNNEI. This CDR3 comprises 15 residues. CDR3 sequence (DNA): TGTGCCAGCAGTGAAAGGGACTTCCACACAGATACGCAGTATTTT. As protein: CASSERDFHTDTQYF.

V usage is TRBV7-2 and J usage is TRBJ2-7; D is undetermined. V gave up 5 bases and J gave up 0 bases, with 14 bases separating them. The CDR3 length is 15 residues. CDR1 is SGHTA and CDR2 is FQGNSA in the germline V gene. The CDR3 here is CASSEALAASYEQYF. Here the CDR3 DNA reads TGTGCCAGCAGCGAAGCGCTCGCGGCCTCCTACGAGCAGTACTTC.

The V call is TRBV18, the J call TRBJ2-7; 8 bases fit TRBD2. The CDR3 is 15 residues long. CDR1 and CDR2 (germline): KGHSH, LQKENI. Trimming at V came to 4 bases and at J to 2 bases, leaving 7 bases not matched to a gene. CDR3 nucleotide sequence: TGTGCCAGCTCACTGGGACTAGAGGAGGCCTACGAGCAGTACTTC. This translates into CASSLGLEEAYEQYF.

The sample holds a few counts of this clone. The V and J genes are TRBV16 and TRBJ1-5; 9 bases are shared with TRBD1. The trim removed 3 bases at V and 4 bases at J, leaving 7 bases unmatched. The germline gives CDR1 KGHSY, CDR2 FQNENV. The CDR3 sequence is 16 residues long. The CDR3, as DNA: TGTGCCAGCAGCCACCAACCCGGGACAGGGAATCAGCCCCAGCATTTT. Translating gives CASSHQPGTGNQPQHF.

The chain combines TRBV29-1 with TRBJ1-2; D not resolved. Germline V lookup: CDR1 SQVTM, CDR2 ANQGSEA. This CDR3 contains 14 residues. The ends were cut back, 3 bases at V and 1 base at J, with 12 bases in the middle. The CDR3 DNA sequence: TGCAGCGTTGATTCCGGGAGAGGTAACTATGGCTACACCTTC. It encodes CSVDSGRGNYGYTF.

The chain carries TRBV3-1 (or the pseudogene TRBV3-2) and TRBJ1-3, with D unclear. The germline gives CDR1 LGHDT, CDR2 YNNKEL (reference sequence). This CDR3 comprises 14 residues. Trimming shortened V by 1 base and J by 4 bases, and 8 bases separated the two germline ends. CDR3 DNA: TGTGCCAGCAGCCAAGGGTGGGGAGGAAACACCATATATTTT. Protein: CASSQGWGGNTIYF.

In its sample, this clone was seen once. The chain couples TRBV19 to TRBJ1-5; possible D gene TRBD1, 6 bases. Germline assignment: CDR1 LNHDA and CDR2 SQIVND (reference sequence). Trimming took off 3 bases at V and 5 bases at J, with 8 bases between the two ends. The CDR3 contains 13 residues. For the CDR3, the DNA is TGTGCCAGTAGTATGGGGGGGCATCAGCCCCAGCATTTT. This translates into CASSMGGHQPQHF.

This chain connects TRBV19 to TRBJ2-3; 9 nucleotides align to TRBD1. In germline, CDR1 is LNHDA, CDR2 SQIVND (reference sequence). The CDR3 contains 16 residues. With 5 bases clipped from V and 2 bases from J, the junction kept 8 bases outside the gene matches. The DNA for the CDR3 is TGTGCCAGTAGTTCCGACTGGGACAGGGACACAGATACGCAGTATTTT. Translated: CASSSDWDRDTDTQYF.

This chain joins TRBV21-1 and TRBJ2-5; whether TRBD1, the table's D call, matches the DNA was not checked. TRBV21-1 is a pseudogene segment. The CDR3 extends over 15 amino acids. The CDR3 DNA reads TGTGCCAGCAGCAAAGGGACACTCAGCCAAGAGACCCAGTACTTC. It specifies CASSKGTLSQETQYF.

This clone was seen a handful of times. CDR3 sequence: CASSIKFSYNYGYTF. Written as DNA, the CDR3 is TGTGCCAGTAGTATAAAGTTCTCCTATAACTATGGCTACACCTTC. The rearrangement links TRBV19 to TRBJ1-2; D is undetermined. The CDR3 length is 15 residues. Germline CDR1 LNHDA, CDR2 SQIVND (reference sequence). Trimming cost V 2 bases and J 1 base, with 11 bases left between them.

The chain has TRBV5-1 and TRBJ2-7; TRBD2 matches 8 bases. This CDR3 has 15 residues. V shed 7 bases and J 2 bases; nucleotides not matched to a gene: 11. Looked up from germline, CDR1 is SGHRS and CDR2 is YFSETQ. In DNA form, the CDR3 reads TGCGCCAGCCAACCTTTGGCGGGGGGAACCTACGAGCAGTACTTC. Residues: CASQPLAGGTYEQYF.

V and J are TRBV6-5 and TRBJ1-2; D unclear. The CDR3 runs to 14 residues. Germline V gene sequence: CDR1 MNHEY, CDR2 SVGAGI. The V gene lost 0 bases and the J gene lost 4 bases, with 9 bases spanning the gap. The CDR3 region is CASSYSEGSYGYTF. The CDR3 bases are TGTGCCAGCAGTTACTCGGAGGGCTCCTATGGCTACACCTTC.

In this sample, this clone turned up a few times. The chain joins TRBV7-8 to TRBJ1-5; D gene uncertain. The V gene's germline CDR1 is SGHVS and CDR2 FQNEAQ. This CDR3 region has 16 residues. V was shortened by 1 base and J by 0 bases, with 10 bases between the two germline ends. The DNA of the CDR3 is TGTGCCAGCAGCTTAGTGAGGTCGACTAGCAATCAGCCCCAGCATTTT. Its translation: CASSLVRSTSNQPQHF.

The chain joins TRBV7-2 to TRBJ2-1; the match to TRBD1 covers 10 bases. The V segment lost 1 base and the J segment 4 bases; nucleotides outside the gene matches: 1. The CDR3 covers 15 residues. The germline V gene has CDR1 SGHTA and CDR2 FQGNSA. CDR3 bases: TGTGCCAGCAGCTTAGGACAGGGGGCATACAATGAGCAGTTCTTC. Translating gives CASSLGQGAYNEQFF. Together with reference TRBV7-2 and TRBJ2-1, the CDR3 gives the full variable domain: GAGVSQSPSNKVTEKGKDVELRCDPISGHTALYWYRQSLGQGLEFLIYFQGNSAPDKSGLPSDRFSAERTGGSVSTLTIQRTQQEDSAVYLCASSLGQGAYNEQFFGPGTRLTVL.

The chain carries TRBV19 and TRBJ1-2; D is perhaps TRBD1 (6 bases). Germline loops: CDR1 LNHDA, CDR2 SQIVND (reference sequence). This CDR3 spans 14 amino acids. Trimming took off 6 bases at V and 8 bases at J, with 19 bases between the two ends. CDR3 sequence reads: CASRADTGPRGYTF. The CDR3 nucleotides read TGTGCCAGTAGAGCCGATACAGGGCCTAGAGGCTACACCTTC.

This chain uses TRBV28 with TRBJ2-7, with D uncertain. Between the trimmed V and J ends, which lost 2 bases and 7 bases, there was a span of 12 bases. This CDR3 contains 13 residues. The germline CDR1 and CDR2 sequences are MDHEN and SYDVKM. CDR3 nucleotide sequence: TGTGCCAGCAGTTTACAGCCAGCCTTAGAGCAGTACTTC. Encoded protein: CASSLQPALEQYF.

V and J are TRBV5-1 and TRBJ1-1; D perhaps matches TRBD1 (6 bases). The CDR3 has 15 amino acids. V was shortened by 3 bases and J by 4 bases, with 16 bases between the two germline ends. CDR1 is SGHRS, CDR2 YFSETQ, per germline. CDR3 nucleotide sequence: TGCGCCAGCAGCTGGAGACAGGACGGGGGCACTGAAGCTTTCTTT. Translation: CASSWRQDGGTEAFF.

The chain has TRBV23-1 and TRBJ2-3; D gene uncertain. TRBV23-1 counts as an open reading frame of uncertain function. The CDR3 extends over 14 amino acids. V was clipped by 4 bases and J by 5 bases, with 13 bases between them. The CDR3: CASSLGQELDTQYF. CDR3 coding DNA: TGCGCCAGCAGTCTAGGCCAGGAGTTAGATACGCAGTATTTT.

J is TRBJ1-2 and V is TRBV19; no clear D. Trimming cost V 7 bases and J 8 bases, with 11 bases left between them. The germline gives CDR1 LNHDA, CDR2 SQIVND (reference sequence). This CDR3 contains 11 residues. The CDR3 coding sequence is TGTGCCAGTACCCGCGGTCTCGGCTACACCTTC. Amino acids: CASTRGLGYTF.

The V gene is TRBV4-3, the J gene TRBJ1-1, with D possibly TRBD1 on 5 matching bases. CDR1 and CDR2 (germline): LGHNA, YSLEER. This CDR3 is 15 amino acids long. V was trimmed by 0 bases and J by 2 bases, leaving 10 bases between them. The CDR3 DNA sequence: TGCGCCAGCAGCCAAGATACGGACATCAACACTGAAGCTTTCTTT. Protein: CASSQDTDINTEAFF.

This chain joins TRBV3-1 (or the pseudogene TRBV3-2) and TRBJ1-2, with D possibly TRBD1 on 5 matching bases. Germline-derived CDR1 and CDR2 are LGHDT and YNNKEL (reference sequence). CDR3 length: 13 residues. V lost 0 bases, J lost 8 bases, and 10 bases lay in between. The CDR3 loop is CASSQDRGEGYTF. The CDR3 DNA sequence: TGTGCCAGCAGCCAAGATCGAGGGGAAGGCTACACCTTC.

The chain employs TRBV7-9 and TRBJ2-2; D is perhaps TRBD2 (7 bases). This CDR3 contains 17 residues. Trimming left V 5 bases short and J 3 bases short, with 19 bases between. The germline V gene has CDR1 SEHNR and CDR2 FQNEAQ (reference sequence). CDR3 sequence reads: CASSPNRGARYTGELFF. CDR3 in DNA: TGTGCCAGCAGCCCGAACCGGGGGGCCAGATACACCGGGGAGCTGTTTTTT.

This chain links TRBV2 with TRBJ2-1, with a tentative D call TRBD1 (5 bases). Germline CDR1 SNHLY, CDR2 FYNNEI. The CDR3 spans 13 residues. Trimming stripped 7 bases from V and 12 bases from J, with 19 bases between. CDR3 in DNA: TGTGCCAGCATCAGGGATTTCACTTCTCGGCAGTTCTTC. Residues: CASIRDFTSRQFF. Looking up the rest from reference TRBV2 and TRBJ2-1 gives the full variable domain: EPEVTQTPSHQVTQMGQEVILRCVPISNHLYFYWYRQILGQKVEFLVSFYNNEISEKSEIFDDQFSVERPDGSNFTLKIRSTKLEDSAMYFCASIRDFTSRQFFGPGTRLTVL.

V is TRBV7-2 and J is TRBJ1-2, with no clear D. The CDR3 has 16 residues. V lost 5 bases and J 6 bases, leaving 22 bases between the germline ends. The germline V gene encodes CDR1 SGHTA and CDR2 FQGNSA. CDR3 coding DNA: TGTGCCAGCAGCGACTCGGCGGCCACGCCGCGGAATGGCTACACCTTC. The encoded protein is CASSDSAATPRNGYTF.

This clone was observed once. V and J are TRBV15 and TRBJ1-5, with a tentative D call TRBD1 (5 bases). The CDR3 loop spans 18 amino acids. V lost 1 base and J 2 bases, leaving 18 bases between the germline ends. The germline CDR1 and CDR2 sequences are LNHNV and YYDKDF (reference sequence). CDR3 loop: CATSRGGQGLRGNQPQHF. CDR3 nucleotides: TGTGCCACCAGCAGAGGGGGTCAGGGCCTACGGGGCAATCAGCCCCAGCATTTT.

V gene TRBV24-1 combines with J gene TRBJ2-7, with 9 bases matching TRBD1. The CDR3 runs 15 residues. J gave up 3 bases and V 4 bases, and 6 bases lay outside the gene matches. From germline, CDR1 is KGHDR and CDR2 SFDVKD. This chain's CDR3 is CATSDSGQGSYEQYF. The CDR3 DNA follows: TGTGCCACCAGTGACTCCGGACAGGGGAGCTACGAGCAGTACTTC.

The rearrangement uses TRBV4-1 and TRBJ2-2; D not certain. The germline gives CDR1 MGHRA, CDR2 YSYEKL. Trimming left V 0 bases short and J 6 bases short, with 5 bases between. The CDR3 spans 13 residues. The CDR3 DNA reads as TGCGCCAGCAGCCAAGATTCGGCCGGGGAGCTGTTTTTT. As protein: CASSQDSAGELFF.

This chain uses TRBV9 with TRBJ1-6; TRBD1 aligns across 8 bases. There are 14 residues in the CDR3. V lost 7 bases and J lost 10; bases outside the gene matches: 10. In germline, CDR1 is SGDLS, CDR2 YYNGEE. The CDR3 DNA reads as TGTGCCAGCGATAGAGGTGCAGGGGGCTCACCCCTCCACTTT. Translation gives CASDRGAGGSPLHF.

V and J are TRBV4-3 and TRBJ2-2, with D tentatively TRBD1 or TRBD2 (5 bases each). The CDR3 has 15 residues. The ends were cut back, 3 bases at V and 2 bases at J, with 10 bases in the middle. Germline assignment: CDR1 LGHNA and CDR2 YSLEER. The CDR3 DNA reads TGCGCCAGCAGCCACGTGGGGGATAACACCGGGGAGCTGTTTTTT. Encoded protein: CASSHVGDNTGELFF.